The clone carrying this T cell receptor beta chain has more than one count but fewer than ten. The record originates from a study of blood T cell repertoires in COVID-19. Study information: In each case, the material was cDNA or gDNA derived from T cells, B-cell-depleted T cells, or PBMCs.

Germline V CDR1 and CDR2: SGHNT, YYREEE (reference sequence). CDR3 size: 15 residues. V was shortened by 2 bases and J by 2 bases, with 14 bases between the two germline ends. Profiled with immunoSEQ multiplex PCR; TCRdb holds only in-frame clones, not every one. This sample has 120,000 to 150,000 clones; approximately 73% occur once, and the top ten carry roughly 4.5%. V and J are TRBV5-4 and TRBJ2-7; the D gene is possibly TRBD2 (6 bases). The sample comprised peripheral blood. This clonotype was obtained from a man aged 55 to 70 with acute or convalescent COVID-19. CDR3 loop: CASSLAGGSAYEQYF. CDR3 coding DNA: TGTGCCAGCAGCTTAGCTGGGGGGTCGGCCTACGAGCAGTACTTC. Drawing the rest from reference TRBV5-4 and TRBJ2-7, the complete variable domain is ETGVTQSPTHLIKTRGQQVTLRCSSQSGHNTVSWYQQALGQGPQFIFQYYREEENGRGNFPPRFSGLQFPNYSSELNVNALELDDSALYLCASSLAGGSAYEQYFGPGTRLTVT.